This T cell receptor (beta chain) was recorded in a study of blood T cell repertoires in COVID-19. Germline loops: CDR1 ENHRY, CDR2 SYGVKD. The CDR3 loop spans 19 amino acids. The V and J ends lost 0 bases and 3 bases, in that order; junction bases with no gene match: 11. In the authors' methods: Cell counts per sample came from amplifying reference gene primers. Using immunoSEQ multiplex PCR, the repertoire was profiled, and TCRdb retains in-frame clones only, with some absent. The V and J calls and clone size were taken over from that table, and D and trimming were inferred from the DNA. Of about 120,000 clones in the sample, around 82% were seen once.

Sequenced input: peripheral blood. The chain links TRBV10-3 to TRBJ1-6, with TRBD1 matching over 7 bases. The source is a man older than 75 with active or convalescent COVID-19. The CDR3, as DNA: TGTGCCATCAGTGAGTCGACCGGGGCAGGGGGACACTATAATTCACCCCTCCACTTT. This gives the protein CAISESTGAGGHYNSPLHF.